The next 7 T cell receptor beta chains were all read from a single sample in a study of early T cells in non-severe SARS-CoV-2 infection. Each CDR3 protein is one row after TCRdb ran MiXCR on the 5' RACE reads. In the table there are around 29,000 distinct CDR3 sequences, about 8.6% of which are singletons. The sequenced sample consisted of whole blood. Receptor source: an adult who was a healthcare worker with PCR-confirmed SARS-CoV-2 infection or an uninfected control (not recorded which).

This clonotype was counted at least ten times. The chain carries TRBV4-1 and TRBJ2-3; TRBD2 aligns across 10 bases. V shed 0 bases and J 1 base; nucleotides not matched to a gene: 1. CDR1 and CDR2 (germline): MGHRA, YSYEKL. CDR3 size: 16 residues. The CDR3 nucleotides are TGCGCCAGCAGCCAAGAGCTAGCGGGGGGCACAGATACGCAGTATTTT. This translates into CASSQELAGGTDTQYF.

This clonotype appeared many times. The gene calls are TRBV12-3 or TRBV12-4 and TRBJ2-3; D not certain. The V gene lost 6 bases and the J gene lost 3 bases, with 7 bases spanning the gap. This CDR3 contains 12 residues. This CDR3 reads CASSRTTDTQYF. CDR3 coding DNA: TGTGCCAGCAGCCGGACGACAGATACGCAGTATTTT.

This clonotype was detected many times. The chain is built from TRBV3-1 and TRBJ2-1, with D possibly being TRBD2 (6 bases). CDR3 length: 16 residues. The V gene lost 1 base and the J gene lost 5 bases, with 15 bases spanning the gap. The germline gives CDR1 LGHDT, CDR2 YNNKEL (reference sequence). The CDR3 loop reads CASSQVLASGDNEQFF. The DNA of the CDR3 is TGTGCCAGCAGCCAAGTGCTTGCGTCGGGGGACAATGAGCAGTTCTTC.

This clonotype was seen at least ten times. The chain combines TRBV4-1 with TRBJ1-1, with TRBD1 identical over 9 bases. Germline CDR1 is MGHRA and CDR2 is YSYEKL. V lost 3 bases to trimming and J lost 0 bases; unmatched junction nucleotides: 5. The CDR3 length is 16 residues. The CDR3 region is CASSQTGGRMNTEAFF. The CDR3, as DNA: TGCGCCAGCAGCCAGACAGGGGGACGCATGAACACTGAAGCTTTCTTT.

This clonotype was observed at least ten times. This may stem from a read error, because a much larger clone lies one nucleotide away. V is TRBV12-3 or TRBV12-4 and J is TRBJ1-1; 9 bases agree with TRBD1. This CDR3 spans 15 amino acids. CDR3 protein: CASSLAVTGGTEVFF. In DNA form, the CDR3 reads TGTGCCAGCAGTTTAGCGGTGACAGGGGGAACTGAAGTTTTCTTT.

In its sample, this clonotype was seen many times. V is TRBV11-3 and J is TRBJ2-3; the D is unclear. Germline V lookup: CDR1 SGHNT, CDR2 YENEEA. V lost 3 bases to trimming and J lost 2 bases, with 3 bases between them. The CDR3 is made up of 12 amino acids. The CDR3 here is CASSFHTDTQYF. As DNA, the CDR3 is TGTGCCAGCAGCTTTCACACAGATACGCAGTATTTT.

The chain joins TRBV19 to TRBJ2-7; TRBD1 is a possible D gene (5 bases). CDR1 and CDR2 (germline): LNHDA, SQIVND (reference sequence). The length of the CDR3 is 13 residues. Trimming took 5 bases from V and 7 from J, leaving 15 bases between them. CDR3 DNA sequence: TGTGCCAGTAGTCTCGCAGGGTCCGGGGAGCAGTACTTC. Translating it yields CASSLAGSGEQYF.